The source of this T cell receptor (beta chain) is a study of OX40 agonist ivuxolimab in advanced cancers. Turning to the study itself: Ivuxolimab, an agonistic anti-OX40 (CD134) antibody, was given to patients. The patients received ivuxolimab by intravenous route every 2 weeks at 0.01 to 10 mg/kg. Study-wide results and limits: Researchers report that CD8+ T cells had, on average, more expanded clones than CD4+. At doses 0.1 to 3.0 mg/kg, CD4+ and CD8+ clones expanded.

Profiling relied on immunoSEQ multiplex PCR, and the TCRdb table lists in-frame clones only, not all of them. The sample holds 37,000 or so clones, less than 85% seen once. V gave up 3 bases and J gave up 4 bases, with 12 bases separating them. The germline CDR1 and CDR2 sequences are LNHDA and SQIVND (reference sequence). The CDR3 runs to 14 residues. This clone was recorded only once. The antigen remains undetermined. The sample in question was CD4+ or CD8+ T cells sorted from blood, obtained in a trial of the OX40 agonist ivuxolimab. The chain recombines TRBV19 with TRBJ1-1, with D tentatively TRBD1 (6 bases). This sequence was found in an adult with an advanced solid tumor such as melanoma, head and neck, liver or kidney cancer. CDR3 coding DNA: TGTGCCAGTAGTATGACAGGATCGAGCACTGAAGCTTTCTTT. Protein product: CASSMTGSSTEAFF.